The 30 T cell receptor beta chains below all came from one sample that was sequenced in a study of T cells in localized non-small cell lung cancer (dated by TCRdb to about 2020). Libraries were made using the immunoSEQ multiplex PCR assay. The immuneACCESS repertoire file appears here via TCRdb, limited to in-frame rearrangements. These files lack a portion of the clones; in checked studies, under half of the deficit traces to unresolved V genes, and the cause of the others is not known. A total of 70,000 to 100,000 clones appear in this sample, 70% to 90% of them only once. The ten largest make up approximately 9.6% of the sample. The sample was peripheral blood, taken before any cancer treatment. The receptors were gathered from an older female donor with stage I lung adenocarcinoma.

The chain carries TRBV28 and TRBJ2-5; D unresolved. The V and J ends lost 1 base and 1 base respectively, with 4 bases between them. This CDR3 comprises 13 residues. Per germline, CDR1 MDHEN and CDR2 SYDVKM. CDR3 in DNA: TGTGCCAGCAGTTTATTTACCCAAGAGACCCAGTACTTC. It encodes CASSLFTQETQYF.

This sequence joins TRBV7-3 and TRBJ2-7; 9 nucleotides align to TRBD2. Germline assignment: CDR1 SGHTA and CDR2 FQGTGA. Unmatched junction bases numbered 7, after V lost 2 bases and J lost 2 bases. There are 16 residues in the CDR3. The CDR3 is CASSLQGSGSPYEQYF. The DNA of the CDR3 is TGTGCCAGCAGCTTACAAGGTAGCGGGAGCCCCTACGAGCAGTACTTC.

This chain links TRBV27 with TRBJ2-7; 7 bases are shared with TRBD1. After removal of 3 bases from V and 6 bases from J, the junction contained 8 bases not matched to a gene. Looked up from germline, CDR1 is MNHEY and CDR2 is SMNVEV (reference sequence). This CDR3 is 14 amino acids long. The CDR3 DNA sequence: TGTGCCAGCAGTTTGAGACAGGGAGTTTCCGAGCAGTACTTC. It translates to CASSLRQGVSEQYF.

The V call is TRBV7-9, the J call TRBJ1-2; no clear D gene. The CDR3 sequence is 11 residues long. Deletions cut 3 bases from V and 6 bases from J, with 5 bases between. The germline gives CDR1 SEHNR, CDR2 FQNEAQ (reference sequence). The CDR3 loop is CASSFSHGYTF. As DNA, the CDR3 is TGTGCCAGCAGCTTTTCTCATGGCTACACCTTC. Combining the CDR3 with reference TRBV7-9 and TRBJ1-2 gives the whole variable domain DTGVSQNPRHKITKRGQNVTFRCDPISEHNRLYWYRQTLGQGPEFLTYFQNEAQLEKSRLLSDRFSAERPKGSFSTLEIQRTEQGDSAMYLCASSFSHGYTFGSGTRLTVV.

The chain is built from TRBV6-6 and TRBJ2-5; a weak D match, TRBD1 (5 bases). Germline CDR1 is MNHNY and CDR2 is SVGAGI (reference sequence). V was pared by 6 bases and J by 2 bases, with 10 bases between. The CDR3 consists of 13 residues. The CDR3, as DNA: TGTGCCAGCAGATACAGGAATCAAGAGACCCAGTACTTC. Amino acids: CASRYRNQETQYF.

This chain joins TRBV5-4 and TRBJ1-2; 8 bases map to TRBD1. CDR3 size: 13 residues. CDR1 and CDR2 from the germline V gene are SGHNT and YYREEE (reference sequence). V shed 5 bases and J 6 bases; nucleotides not matched to a gene: 6. CDR3 nucleotides: TGTGCCAGCAGTTTATACAGGGGGGATGGCTACACCTTC. Its protein product is CASSLYRGDGYTF.

The count of this clone is one. The chain joins TRBV2 to TRBJ2-1; a possible D gene is TRBD1 (5 bases). Per the germline V gene, CDR1 is SNHLY and CDR2 is FYNNEI. V was cut by 7 bases and J by 7 bases, with 11 bases left in between. The CDR3 length is 12 residues. The CDR3 sequence is CASNQGMNEQFF. The CDR3 nucleotides read TGTGCCAGCAACCAGGGAATGAATGAGCAGTTCTTC.

V usage is TRBV28 and J usage is TRBJ2-7; 7 nucleotides match TRBD1. The CDR3 length is 12 residues. Germline CDR1 reads MDHEN; CDR2 reads SYDVKM. In DNA form, the CDR3 reads TGTGCCAGCAGTGCATCCGGGACAGTCTCTTTAGTG. The encoded protein is CASSASGTVSLV.

J is TRBJ1-1 and V is TRBV19, with D perhaps matching TRBD1 (5 bases). The germline CDR1 and CDR2 sequences are LNHDA and SQIVND (reference sequence). The germline V and J ends were trimmed by 5 bases and 4 bases, with 26 bases remaining between them. The length of the CDR3 is 18 residues. CDR3 protein: CASSPRNRDLRRSTEAFF. The CDR3 bases are TGTGCCAGTAGTCCCCGGAACCGGGACCTAAGAAGGTCCACTGAAGCTTTCTTT.

The chain recombines TRBV30 with TRBJ1-2; no firm D call. The CDR3 is 13 residues long. V was clipped by 0 bases and J by 7 bases, with 12 bases between them. Per germline, CDR1 GTSNPN and CDR2 SVGIG (reference sequence). CDR3 nucleotides: TGTGCCTGGAGTGTATCGGCTTCACTTGGCTACACCTTC. Translating it yields CAWSVSASLGYTF. Variable domain in full (rest from reference TRBV30 and TRBJ1-2): SQTIHQWPATLVQPVGSPLSLECTVEGTSNPNLYWYRQAAGRGLQLLFYSVGIGQISSEVPQNLSASRPQDRQFILSSKKLLLSDSGFYLCAWSVSASLGYTFGSGTRLTVV.

The rearrangement uses TRBV10-3 and TRBJ1-1, with D hard to call. V was clipped by 0 bases and J by 2 bases, with 10 bases between them. The CDR3 runs 15 residues. The germline V gene encodes CDR1 ENHRY and CDR2 SYGVKD. CDR3 nucleotides: TGTGCCATCAGTGAGTCGTCGTCGGCAAACACTGAAGCTTTCTTT. Protein sequence: CAISESSSANTEAFF.

The chain employs TRBV7-2 and TRBJ2-3; D perhaps matches TRBD2 (6 bases). Germline loops: CDR1 SGHTA, CDR2 FQGNSA. The CDR3 consists of 17 residues. V dropped 5 bases and J dropped 1 base, with 19 bases sitting between them. For the CDR3, the DNA is TGTGCCAGCAGCGCAAACTTAGCGGTCATGGGCACAGATACGCAGTATTTT. This sequence encodes CASSANLAVMGTDTQYF.

This clone was seen more than once but under ten times. The junction departs from the called germline gene at one end, perhaps through a read error. The gene calls are TRBV19 and TRBJ2-7; 12 nucleotides agree with TRBD1. The CDR3 totals 13 residues. Per the germline V gene, CDR1 is LNHDA and CDR2 is SQIVND (reference sequence). The CDR3 bases are TGTGCCAGTAACGATAGGGGACAGGGGGCGCTGGAATTC. Translation gives CASNDRGQGALEF.

The count of this clone is one. This rearrangement joins TRBV6-5 to TRBJ2-7, with D tentatively TRBD1 (5 bases). V was cut by 7 bases and J by 4 bases, with 14 bases left in between. This CDR3 spans 13 amino acids. In germline, CDR1 is MNHEY, CDR2 SVGAGI. CDR3 DNA: TGTGCCAGCACTCAACAGCCAGGGTACGAGCAGTACTTC. Its protein is CASTQQPGYEQYF.

The chain couples TRBV28 to TRBJ2-5; 11 bases map to TRBD2. CDR1 and CDR2 (germline): MDHEN, SYDVKM. V lost 5 bases and J lost 5; bases outside the gene matches: 10. The CDR3 is 16 amino acids. CDR3: CASSPITLAGGETQYF. In DNA, the CDR3 is TGTGCCAGCAGTCCCATCACCCTAGCGGGAGGCGAGACCCAGTACTTC.

This sequence joins TRBV5-1 and TRBJ2-3, with TRBD2 matching over 14 bases. V dropped 3 bases and J dropped 6; count of bases not matched to a gene: 6. In germline, CDR1 is SGHRS, CDR2 YFSETQ. The CDR3 totals 16 residues. In nucleotides, the CDR3 is TGCGCCAGCAGCTATGGGACTAGCGGGAGAGCGGATACGCAGTATTTT. The encoded protein is CASSYGTSGRADTQYF.

This clone was picked up a small number of times. This chain joins TRBV18 and TRBJ2-7, with 7 bases fitting TRBD1. Germline V gene sequence: CDR1 KGHSH, CDR2 LQKENI. V was pared by 3 bases and J by 0 bases, with 8 bases of the junction left unmatched. This CDR3 has 16 residues. The CDR3 protein is CASSPETGYRSYEQYF. For the CDR3, the DNA is TGTGCCAGCTCACCTGAGACAGGGTACCGCTCCTACGAGCAGTACTTC.

The V call is TRBV11-2, the J call TRBJ2-2; D call uncertain. The CDR3 is 14 amino acids. Deletions cut 0 bases from V and 2 bases from J, with 4 bases between. Looked up from germline, CDR1 is SGHAT and CDR2 is FQNNGV. This chain's CDR3 is CASSLEINTGELFF. Written as DNA, the CDR3 is TGTGCCAGCAGCTTAGAGATAAACACCGGGGAGCTGTTTTTT.

V gene TRBV19 combines with J gene TRBJ2-3, with D unresolved. The CDR3 is made up of 11 amino acids. V lost 10 bases, J lost 5 bases, and 10 bases lay in between. The germline V gene has CDR1 LNHDA and CDR2 SQIVND (reference sequence). CDR3 DNA: TGTGCCACTACGGTCGGAGATACGCAGTATTTT. It specifies CATTVGDTQYF.

The chain has TRBV5-5 and TRBJ2-7, with a tentative D call TRBD1 (6 bases). V lost 4 bases and J lost 4, with 18 bases in between. CDR3 length: 15 amino acids. CDR1 and CDR2 from the germline V gene are SGHKS and YYEKEE (reference sequence). The CDR3 DNA follows: TGTGCCAGCAGCATACAACAGGGAAGCGGATACGAGCAGTACTTC. Its protein is CASSIQQGSGYEQYF.

The CDR3 coding sequence is TGTGCCAGCACCAATGTTCGAGGGGGTGGCGGGGGCTACACCTTC. Residues: CASTNVRGGGGGYTF. This rearrangement joins TRBV9 to TRBJ1-2; D may be TRBD1 (6 bases). The CDR3 runs 15 residues. Trimming left V 6 bases short and J 8 bases short, with 23 bases between. The germline gives CDR1 SGDLS, CDR2 YYNGEE.

The chain recombines TRBV6-6 with TRBJ1-5; TRBD1 might be the D (6 bases). Per germline, CDR1 MNHNY and CDR2 SVGAGI (reference sequence). V dropped 6 bases and J dropped 4 bases, with 13 bases sitting between them. There are 14 residues in the CDR3. The CDR3 reads CASSPDSLNQPQHF. Here the CDR3 DNA reads TGTGCCAGCAGCCCGGACAGCCTGAATCAGCCCCAGCATTTT.

V is TRBV5-6 and J is TRBJ2-7; D may be TRBD1 or TRBD2 (5 bases each). Germline V gives CDR1 SGHDT, CDR2 YYEEEE. Trimming removed 4 bases at V and 6 bases at J, with 17 bases between. This CDR3 is built from 14 residues. CDR3 loop: CASSPVGGTGEQYF. The CDR3 bases are TGTGCCAGCAGCCCGGTTGGGGGAACTGGCGAGCAGTACTTC.

The gene calls are TRBV10-1 and TRBJ1-5; D is ambiguous. With 3 bases removed from V and 1 base from J, the gap between germline ends came to 7 bases. Looked up from germline, CDR1 is WNHNN and CDR2 is SYGVQD (reference sequence). The CDR3 covers 14 residues. CDR3 region: CASSDVRSNQPQHF. The CDR3 coding sequence is TGCGCCAGCAGTGATGTTAGGAGCAATCAGCCCCAGCATTTT.

This rearrangement joins TRBV5-1 to TRBJ2-1, with TRBD2 matching 7 bases. The CDR3 spans 14 residues. The ends lost 3 bases at V and 5 bases at J; junction bases unmatched: 5. Germline-derived CDR1 and CDR2 are SGHRS and YFSETQ. The CDR3 DNA is TGCGCCAGCAGCTCTTTAGCGGGCCACAATGAGCAGTTCTTC. It yields the protein CASSSLAGHNEQFF.

The chain employs TRBV30 and TRBJ2-3, with D hard to call. The germline gives CDR1 GTSNPN, CDR2 SVGIG (reference sequence). V lost 0 bases, J lost 6 bases, and 10 bases lay in between. This CDR3 spans 13 amino acids. The CDR3 DNA sequence: TGTGCCTGGAGTGTTAGTGGTGGGGATACGCAGTATTTT. Its translation is CAWSVSGGDTQYF.

This clone has only one observation. V is TRBV6-5 and J is TRBJ2-5; 13 bases align to TRBD2. With V trimmed by 6 bases and J by 1 base, 2 bases remained unmatched. This CDR3 has 15 amino acids. From germline, CDR1 is MNHEY and CDR2 SVGAGI. CDR3 DNA: TGTGCCAGCAGGAGGACTAGCGGGGGCCAAGAGACCCAGTACTTC. Its protein is CASRRTSGGQETQYF.

CDR3: CASSYGSDRYEQYF. DNA for the CDR3: TGTGCCAGCAGTTACGGGTCAGATAGGTACGAGCAGTACTTC. The chain employs TRBV6-5 and TRBJ2-7; D gene uncertain. V was cut by 2 bases and J by 4 bases, with 12 bases left in between. The CDR3 sequence is 14 residues long. Germline CDR1 and CDR2: MNHEY and SVGAGI.

This clone was detected once. This chain links TRBV9 with TRBJ1-4; a weak D match, TRBD1 (5 bases). CDR1 and CDR2 (germline): SGDLS, YYNGEE. The CDR3 loop spans 14 amino acids. V was shortened by 7 bases and J by 8 bases, with 18 bases between the two germline ends. The CDR3 DNA sequence: TGTGCCAGCTCTTCGGGGGGGATAAGCGAAAAACTGTTTTTT. This codes for CASSSGGISEKLFF.

This chain uses TRBV28 with TRBJ2-3; D is unclear. Germline CDR1 is MDHEN and CDR2 is SYDVKM. The V gene lost 5 bases and the J gene lost 2 bases, with 5 bases spanning the gap. This CDR3 spans 12 amino acids. CDR3: CASSTDTDTQYF. The CDR3 DNA sequence: TGTGCCAGCAGTACAGACACAGATACGCAGTATTTT.